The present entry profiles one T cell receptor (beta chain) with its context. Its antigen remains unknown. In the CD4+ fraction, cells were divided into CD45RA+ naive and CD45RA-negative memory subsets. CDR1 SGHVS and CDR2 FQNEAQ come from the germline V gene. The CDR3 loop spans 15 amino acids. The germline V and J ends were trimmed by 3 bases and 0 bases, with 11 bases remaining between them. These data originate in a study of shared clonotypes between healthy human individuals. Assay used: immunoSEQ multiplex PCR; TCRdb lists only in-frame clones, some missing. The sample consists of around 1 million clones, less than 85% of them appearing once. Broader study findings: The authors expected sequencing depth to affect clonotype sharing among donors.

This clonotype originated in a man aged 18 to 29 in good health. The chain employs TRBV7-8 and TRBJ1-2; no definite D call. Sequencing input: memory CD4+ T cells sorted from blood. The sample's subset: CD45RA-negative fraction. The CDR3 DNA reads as TGTGCCAGCAGCTTCTCACAAGCCGCTAACTATGGCTACACCTTC. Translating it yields CASSFSQAANYGYTF. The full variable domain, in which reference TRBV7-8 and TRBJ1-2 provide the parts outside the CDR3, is GAGVSQSPRYKVAKRGQDVALRCDPISGHVSLFWYQQALGQGPEFLTYFQNEAQLDKSGLPSDRFFAERPEGSVSTLKIQRTQQEDSAVYLCASSFSQAANYGYTFGSGTRLTVV.